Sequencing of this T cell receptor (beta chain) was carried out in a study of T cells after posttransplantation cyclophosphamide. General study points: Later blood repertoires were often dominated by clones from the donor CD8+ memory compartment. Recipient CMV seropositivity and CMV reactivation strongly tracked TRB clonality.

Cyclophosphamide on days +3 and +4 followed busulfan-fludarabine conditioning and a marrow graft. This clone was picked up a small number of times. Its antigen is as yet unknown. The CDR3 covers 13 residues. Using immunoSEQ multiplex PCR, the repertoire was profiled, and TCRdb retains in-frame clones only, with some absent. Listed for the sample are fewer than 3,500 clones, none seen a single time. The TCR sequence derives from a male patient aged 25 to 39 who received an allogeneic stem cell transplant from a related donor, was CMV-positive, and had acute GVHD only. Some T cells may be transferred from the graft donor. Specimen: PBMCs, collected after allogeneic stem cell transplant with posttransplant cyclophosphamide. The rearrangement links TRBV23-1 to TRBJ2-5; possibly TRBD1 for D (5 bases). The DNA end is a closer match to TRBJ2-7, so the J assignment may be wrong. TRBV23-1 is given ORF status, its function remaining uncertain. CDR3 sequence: CASSQKGIYEQYF. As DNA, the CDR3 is TGCGCCAGCAGTCAAAAGGGGATCTACGAGCAGTACTTC.